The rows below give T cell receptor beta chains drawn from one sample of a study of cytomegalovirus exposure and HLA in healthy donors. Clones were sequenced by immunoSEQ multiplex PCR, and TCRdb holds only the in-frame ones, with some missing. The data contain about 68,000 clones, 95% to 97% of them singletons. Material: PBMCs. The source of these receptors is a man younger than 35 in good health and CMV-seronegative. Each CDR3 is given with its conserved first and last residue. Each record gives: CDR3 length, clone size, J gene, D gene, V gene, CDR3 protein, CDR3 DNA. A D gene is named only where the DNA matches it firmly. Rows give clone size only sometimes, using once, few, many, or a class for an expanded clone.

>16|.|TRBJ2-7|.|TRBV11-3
CASSPRTAKSSYEQYF
TGTGCCAGCAGCCCACGCACAGCCAAGAGCTCCTACGAGCAGTACTTC
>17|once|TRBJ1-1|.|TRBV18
CASSLPGSRRLNTEAFF
TGTGCCAGCTCATTACCCGGCTCTCGCAGGCTAAACACTGAAGCTTTCTTT
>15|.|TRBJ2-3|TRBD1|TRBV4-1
CASSQRTGGLDTQYF
TGCGCCAGCAGCCAACGGACAGGGGGGTTAGATACGCAGTATTTT
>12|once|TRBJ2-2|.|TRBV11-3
CASSLSSGELFF
TGTGCCAGCAGCTTATCGTCCGGGGAGCTGTTTTTT
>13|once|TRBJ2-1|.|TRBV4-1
CASSLSPYNEQFF
TGCGCCAGCAGCCTCTCTCCCTACAATGAGCAGTTCTTC
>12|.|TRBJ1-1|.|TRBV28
CASSEGSTEAFF
TGTGCCAGCTCGGAGGGGAGCACTGAAGCTTTCTTT
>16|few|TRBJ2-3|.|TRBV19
CASSSGRESGTDTQYF
TGTGCCAGTAGTAGCGGCAGGGAATCAGGTACAGATACGCAGTATTTT
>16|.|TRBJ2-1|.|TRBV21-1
CASSPPLLSSYNEQFF
TGTGCCAGCAGCCCCCCGCTCCTGAGCTCCTACAATGAGCAGTTCTTC
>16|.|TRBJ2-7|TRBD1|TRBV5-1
CASSLGEQGASYEQYF
TGCGCCAGCAGCTTGGGGGAGCAGGGGGCGTCCTACGAGCAGTACTTC
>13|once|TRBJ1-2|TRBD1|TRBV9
CASSEQGSVGYTF
TGTGCCAGCAGCGAACAGGGGTCGGTCGGCTACACCTTC
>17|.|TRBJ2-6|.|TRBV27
CASSLRPGVAGANVLTF
TGTGCCAGCAGTTTACGCCCAGGGGTGGCTGGGGCCAACGTCCTGACTTTC
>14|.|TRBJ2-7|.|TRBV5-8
CASSFGRRGYEQYF
TGTGCCAGCAGCTTCGGCAGGAGGGGATACGAGCAGTACTTC
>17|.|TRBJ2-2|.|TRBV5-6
CASSLVLHNRGTGELFF
TGTGCCAGCAGCTTGGTTCTGCATAACCGGGGCACCGGGGAGCTGTTTTTT
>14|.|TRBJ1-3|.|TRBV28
CASSLPVSGNTIYF
TGTGCCAGCAGTTTACCAGTCTCTGGAAACACCATATATTTT
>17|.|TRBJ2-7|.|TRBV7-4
CASSLAENLDYHVEQYF
TGTGCCAGCAGCTTAGCGGAGAATCTGGACTACCATGTCGAGCAGTACTTC
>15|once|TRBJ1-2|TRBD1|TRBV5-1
CASSFQLTGVDGYTF
TGCGCCAGCAGCTTTCAGCTCACAGGGGTTGATGGCTACACCTTC
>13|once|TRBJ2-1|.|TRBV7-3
CASSLGAAGEQFF
TGTGCCAGCAGCTTAGGGGCAGCTGGTGAGCAGTTCTTC
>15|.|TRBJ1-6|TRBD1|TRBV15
CATSTDRVYNSPLHF
TGTGCCACCAGCACGGACAGGGTCTATAATTCACCCCTCCACTTT
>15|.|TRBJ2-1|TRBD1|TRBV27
CASNSPGQGYNEQFF
TGTGCCAGCAATAGCCCGGGACAGGGTTACAATGAGCAGTTCTTC
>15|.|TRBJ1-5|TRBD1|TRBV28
CASSSQGGGKSPQHF
TGTGCCAGCAGTTCCCAGGGGGGTGGAAAATCGCCCCAGCATTTT
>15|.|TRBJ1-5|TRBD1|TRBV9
CASSVGGTGGQPQHF
TGTGCCAGCAGCGTAGGTGGGACAGGGGGCCAGCCCCAGCATTTT
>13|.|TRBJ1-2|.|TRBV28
CASRIRRPLGYTF
TGTGCCAGCAGGATACGGAGGCCTTTAGGCTACACCTTC
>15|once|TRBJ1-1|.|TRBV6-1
CASSEALEGGTEAFF
TGTGCCAGCAGTGAAGCGCTGGAGGGGGGGACTGAAGCTTTCTTT
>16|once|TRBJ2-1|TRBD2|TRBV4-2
CASSPGLVHPDNEQFF
TGTGCCAGCAGCCCGGGACTAGTGCATCCCGACAATGAGCAGTTCTTC
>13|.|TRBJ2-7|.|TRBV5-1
CASSKDTGVEQYF
TGCGCCAGCAGCAAGGACACAGGTGTCGAGCAGTACTTC
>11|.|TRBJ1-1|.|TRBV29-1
CSAQVNTEAFF
TGCAGCGCCCAGGTGAACACTGAAGCTTTCTTT
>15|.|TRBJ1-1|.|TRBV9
CASSVVDSFSTEAFF
TGTGCCAGCAGCGTAGTGGACAGTTTCTCCACTGAAGCTTTCTTT
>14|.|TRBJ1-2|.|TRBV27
CAPGLGGENYGYTF
TGTGCCCCCGGTCTAGGGGGGGAGAACTATGGCTACACCTTC
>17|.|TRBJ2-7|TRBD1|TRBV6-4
CASSDSVRDRSSYEQYF
TGTGCCAGCAGTGACTCTGTTAGGGACAGAAGCTCCTACGAGCAGTACTTC
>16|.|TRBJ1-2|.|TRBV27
CASSLIPDTANYGYTF
TGTGCCAGCAGTTTAATCCCGGACACTGCTAACTATGGCTACACCTTC
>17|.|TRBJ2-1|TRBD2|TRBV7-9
CASSTFGAGGPIDEQFF
TGTGCCAGCAGCACCTTTGGTGCGGGAGGGCCGATCGATGAGCAGTTCTTC
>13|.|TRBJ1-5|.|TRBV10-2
CASSETGLQPQHF
TGCGCCAGCAGTGAGACAGGGCTACAGCCCCAGCATTTT
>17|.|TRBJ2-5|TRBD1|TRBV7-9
CASSLAKNRDRQETQYF
TGTGCCAGCAGCTTAGCCAAGAACCGGGACAGACAAGAGACCCAGTACTTC
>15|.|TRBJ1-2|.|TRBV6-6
CASSQRRGFNYGYTF
TGTGCCAGCAGCCAGAGACGAGGCTTTAACTATGGCTACACCTTC
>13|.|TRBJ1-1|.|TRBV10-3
CAIRPREDTEAFF
TGTGCCATCAGGCCTAGAGAAGACACTGAAGCTTTCTTT
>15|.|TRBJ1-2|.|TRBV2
CASSPRGNRNYGYTF
TGTGCCAGCAGTCCGCGAGGTAACAGGAACTATGGCTACACCTTC
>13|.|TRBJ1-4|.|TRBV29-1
CSVELGSYEKLFF
TGCAGCGTTGAGCTGGGCTCGTATGAAAAACTGTTTTTT
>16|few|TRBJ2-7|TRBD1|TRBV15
CATSRDRGQGAYEQYF
TGTGCCACCAGCAGAGATCGGGGACAGGGGGCATACGAGCAGTACTTC
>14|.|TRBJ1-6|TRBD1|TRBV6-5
CASILTGGNSPLHF
TGTGCCAGCATCTTGACAGGGGGCAATTCACCCCTCCACTTT
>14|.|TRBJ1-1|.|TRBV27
CASSFVRGKAEAFF
TGTGCCAGCAGTTTCGTCAGGGGAAAAGCTGAAGCTTTCTTT
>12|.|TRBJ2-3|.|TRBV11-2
CASSGGFGTQYF
TGTGCCAGCAGCGGAGGGTTTGGTACGCAGTATTTT